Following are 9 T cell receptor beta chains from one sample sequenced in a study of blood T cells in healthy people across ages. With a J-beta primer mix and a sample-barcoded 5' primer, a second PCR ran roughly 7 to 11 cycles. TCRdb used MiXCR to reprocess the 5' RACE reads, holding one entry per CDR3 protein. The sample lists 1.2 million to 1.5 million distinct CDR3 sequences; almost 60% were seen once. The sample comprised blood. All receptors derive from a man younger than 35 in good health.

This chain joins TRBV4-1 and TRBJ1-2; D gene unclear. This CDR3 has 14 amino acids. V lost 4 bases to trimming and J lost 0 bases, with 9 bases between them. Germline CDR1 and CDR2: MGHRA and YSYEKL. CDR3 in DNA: TGCGCCAGCAGCCCTGCCGGGACTAACTATGGCTACACCTTC. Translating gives CASSPAGTNYGYTF.

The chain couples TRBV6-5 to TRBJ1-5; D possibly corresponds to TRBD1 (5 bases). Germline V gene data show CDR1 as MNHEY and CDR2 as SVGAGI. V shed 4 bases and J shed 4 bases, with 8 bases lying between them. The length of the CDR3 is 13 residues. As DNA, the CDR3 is TGTGCCAGCAGTTTGACAGAAAATCAGCCCCAGCATTTT. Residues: CASSLTENQPQHF.

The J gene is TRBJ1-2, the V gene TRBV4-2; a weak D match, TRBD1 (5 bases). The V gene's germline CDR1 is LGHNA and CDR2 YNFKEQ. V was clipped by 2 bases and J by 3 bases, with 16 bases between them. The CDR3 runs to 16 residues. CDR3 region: CASSQNVQGDYYGYTF. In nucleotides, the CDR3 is TGTGCCAGCAGCCAAAACGTCCAGGGTGATTACTATGGCTACACCTTC.

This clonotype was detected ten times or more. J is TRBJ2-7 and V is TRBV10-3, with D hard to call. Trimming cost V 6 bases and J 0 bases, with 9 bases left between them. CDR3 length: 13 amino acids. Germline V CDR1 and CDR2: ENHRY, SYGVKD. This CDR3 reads CAISPASSYEQYF. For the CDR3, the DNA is TGTGCCATCAGCCCTGCGAGCTCCTACGAGCAGTACTTC.

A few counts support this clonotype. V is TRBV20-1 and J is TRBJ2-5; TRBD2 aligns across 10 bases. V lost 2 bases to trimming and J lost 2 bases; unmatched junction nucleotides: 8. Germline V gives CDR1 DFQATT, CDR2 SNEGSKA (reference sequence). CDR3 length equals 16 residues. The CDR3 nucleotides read TGCAGTGCTAGACGTCGGGCAGCGGGAGGGCAAGAGACCCAGTACTTC. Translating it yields CSARRRAAGGQETQYF.

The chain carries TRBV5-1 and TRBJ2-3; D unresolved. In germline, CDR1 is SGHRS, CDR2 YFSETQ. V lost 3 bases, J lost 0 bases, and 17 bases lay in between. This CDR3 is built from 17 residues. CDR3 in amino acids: CASSSNYVMDSTDTQYF. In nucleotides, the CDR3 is TGCGCCAGCAGCTCGAACTATGTAATGGACAGCACAGATACGCAGTATTTT.

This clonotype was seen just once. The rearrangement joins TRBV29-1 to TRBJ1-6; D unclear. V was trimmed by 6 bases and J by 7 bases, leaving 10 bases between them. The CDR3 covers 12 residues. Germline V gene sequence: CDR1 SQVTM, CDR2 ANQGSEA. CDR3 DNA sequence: TGCAGCGTACAAGTGGGGAATTCACCCCTCCACTTT. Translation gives CSVQVGNSPLHF.

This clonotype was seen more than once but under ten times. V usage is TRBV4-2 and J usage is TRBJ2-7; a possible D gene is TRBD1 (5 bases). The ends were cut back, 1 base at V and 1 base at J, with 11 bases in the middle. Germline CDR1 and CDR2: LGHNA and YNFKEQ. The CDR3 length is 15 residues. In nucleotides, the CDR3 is TGTGCCAGCAGCCAAGTCACAGGAACTTCCTACGAGCAGTACTTC. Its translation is CASSQVTGTSYEQYF.

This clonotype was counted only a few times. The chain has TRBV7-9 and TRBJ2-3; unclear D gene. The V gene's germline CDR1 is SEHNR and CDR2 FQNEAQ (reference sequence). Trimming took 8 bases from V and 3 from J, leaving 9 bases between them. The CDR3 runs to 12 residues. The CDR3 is CASASPTDTQYF. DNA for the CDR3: TGTGCCAGCGCCTCTCCGACAGATACGCAGTATTTT.